These T cell receptor beta chains were read from a single sample in a study of monozygotic twins with inflammatory bowel disease. One entry per CDR3 protein, without DNA, is what TCRdb gives after re-calling the 5' RACE reads. Its table lists around 200,000 distinct CDR3 sequences. Sequencing used blood. These receptors all stem from a human donor with ulcerative colitis or Crohn's disease, or a healthy co-twin of an affected twin (not recorded which). The CDR3 runs from the conserved cysteine through the conserved F or W.

v_call: TRBV12-3/TRBV12-4; j_call: TRBJ2-6; cdr3_aa: CASTLGQGWGANVLTF
v_call: TRBV29-1; j_call: TRBJ2-5; cdr3_aa: CSVAPGGGETQYF
v_call: TRBV7-9; j_call: TRBJ1-1; cdr3_aa: CASSRGTDTEAFF
v_call: TRBV7-2; j_call: TRBJ1-5; cdr3_aa: CASSLGGGLNQPQHF
v_call: TRBV20-1; j_call: TRBJ2-7; cdr3_aa: CSARKRTGSSYEQYF
v_call: TRBV14; j_call: TRBJ2-7; cdr3_aa: CASSQPTREHYEQYF
v_call: TRBV5-1; j_call: TRBJ2-3; cdr3_aa: CASSPRPAGGSTDTQYF
v_call: TRBV12-5; j_call: TRBJ2-1; cdr3_aa: CASGWVAGVDYNEQFF
v_call: TRBV4-1; j_call: TRBJ1-6; cdr3_aa: CASSQPFLLGGSPLHF
v_call: TRBV12-3/TRBV12-4; j_call: TRBJ2-5; cdr3_aa: CASSPVSAGQETQYF
v_call: TRBV11-2; j_call: TRBJ2-2; cdr3_aa: CASSFYGGTGNSGELFF
v_call: TRBV5-1; j_call: TRBJ2-7; cdr3_aa: CASSFGPLAYEQYF
v_call: TRBV5-1; j_call: TRBJ1-5; cdr3_aa: CASSPDAPWVQPQHF
v_call: TRBV28; j_call: TRBJ1-6; cdr3_aa: CASNLRPRNSPLHF
v_call: TRBV5-1; j_call: TRBJ1-2; cdr3_aa: CASRPTGELANYGYTF
v_call: TRBV5-1; j_call: TRBJ2-7; cdr3_aa: CASSLLGAPRSISNEQYF
v_call: TRBV5-1; j_call: TRBJ1-1; cdr3_aa: CASSLGDRGLRRETEAFF
v_call: TRBV11-2; j_call: TRBJ1-1; cdr3_aa: CASRHTGTRGTEAFF
v_call: TRBV7-2; j_call: TRBJ2-1; cdr3_aa: CASSLGSARLSDNEQFF
v_call: TRBV2; j_call: TRBJ2-5; cdr3_aa: CASSVEVEETQYF
v_call: TRBV6-5; j_call: TRBJ1-3; cdr3_aa: CASSRDGGNTIYF
v_call: TRBV27; j_call: TRBJ2-7; cdr3_aa: CASSSSGAGVEQYF
v_call: TRBV19; j_call: TRBJ2-3; cdr3_aa: CASTPRDPSTDTQYF
v_call: TRBV2; j_call: TRBJ1-5; cdr3_aa: CASRRAGTGGQPQHF
v_call: TRBV7-6; j_call: TRBJ1-5; cdr3_aa: CASSSTAGLNQPQHF
v_call: TRBV11-2; j_call: TRBJ2-3; cdr3_aa: CASSSHRGLNSSTDTQYF
v_call: TRBV12-3/TRBV12-4; j_call: TRBJ1-1; cdr3_aa: CASSTWTGPNTEAFF
v_call: TRBV15; j_call: TRBJ1-1; cdr3_aa: CATSRATTGTNTEAFF
v_call: TRBV18; j_call: TRBJ1-2; cdr3_aa: CASSPMDRANYGYTF
v_call: TRBV21-1; j_call: TRBJ1-1; cdr3_aa: CASSKVHREVNTEAFF
v_call: TRBV11-2; j_call: TRBJ1-2; cdr3_aa: CASSGAGGDYGYTF